The 23 T cell receptor beta chains below were found in one sample sequenced in a study of T cells in tuberculosis. Data came from immunoSEQ multiplex PCR; TCRdb stores just in-frame clones and leaves some out. The sample carries around 39,000 clones, nearly 95% recorded once. Sequences were obtained from PBMCs. The receptors shown here come from a donor under 30 with latent tuberculosis or without tuberculosis infection.

This chain uses TRBV30 with TRBJ2-2; no clear D. The CDR3 totals 11 residues. V was shortened by 0 bases and J by 9 bases, with 5 bases between the two germline ends. Germline values: CDR1 GTSNPN, CDR2 SVGIG (reference sequence). The CDR3 sequence is CAWSVLRELFF. The CDR3, as DNA: TGTGCCTGGAGTGTTCTCCGGGAGCTGTTTTTT.

The chain carries TRBV28 and TRBJ1-1; perhaps TRBD1 as D (5 bases). The CDR3 length is 11 residues. V lost 8 bases, J lost 10 bases, and 14 bases lay in between. In germline, CDR1 is MDHEN, CDR2 SYDVKM. The CDR3 region has the DNA TGTGCCAGCGGCACGGAGACAGTAGCTTTCTTT. Translation gives CASGTETVAFF.

The chain joins TRBV29-1 to TRBJ2-2, with 7 bases that match TRBD1. J lost 2 bases, V lost 6 bases, and 9 bases had no gene match. Looked up from germline, CDR1 is SQVTM and CDR2 is ANQGSEA. This CDR3 is built from 15 residues. CDR3 in amino acids: CSVSKQGTNTGELFF. The CDR3 bases are TGCAGCGTCTCTAAACAGGGGACCAACACCGGGGAGCTGTTTTTT.

The V call is TRBV7-2, the J call TRBJ2-7; a possible D gene is TRBD2 (5 bases). V was shortened by 2 bases and J by 0 bases, with 8 bases between the two germline ends. The germline gives CDR1 SGHTA, CDR2 FQGNSA. This CDR3 region has 14 residues. In DNA, the CDR3 is TGTGCCAGCAGCTTACTGGGGAGCTCCTACGAGCAGTACTTC. It encodes CASSLLGSSYEQYF.

J is TRBJ2-2 and V is TRBV27, with unresolved D. This CDR3 contains 15 residues. In germline, CDR1 is MNHEY, CDR2 SMNVEV (reference sequence). V was trimmed by 6 bases and J by 4 bases, leaving 15 bases between them. As DNA, the CDR3 is TGTGCCAGCAGCTCCCCCGCGTTTTTCACCGGGGAGCTGTTTTTT. Encoded protein: CASSSPAFFTGELFF.

This chain joins TRBV25-1 and TRBJ2-7, with a possible D match to TRBD1 (5 bases). The CDR3 is 14 amino acids. Per the germline V gene, CDR1 is MGHDK and CDR2 is SYGVNS. Trimming stripped 1 base from V and 5 bases from J, with 12 bases between. CDR3 amino acids: CASSESPGFHEQYF. For the CDR3, the DNA is TGTGCCAGCAGTGAATCTCCAGGGTTCCACGAGCAGTACTTC.

The chain joins TRBV9 to TRBJ2-1; possible D gene TRBD2, 6 bases. Trimming took 3 bases from V and 5 from J, leaving 12 bases between them. The germline gives CDR1 SGDLS, CDR2 YYNGEE. The CDR3 covers 14 residues. The CDR3 sequence is CASSGLAFHNEQFF. The CDR3 DNA reads as TGTGCCAGCAGCGGGCTAGCGTTCCACAATGAGCAGTTCTTC.

The chain employs TRBV27 and TRBJ2-7; D unclear. V lost 6 bases to trimming and J lost 2 bases, with 8 bases between them. Germline V gene data show CDR1 as MNHEY and CDR2 as SMNVEV (reference sequence). This CDR3 has 12 amino acids. Written as DNA, the CDR3 is TGTGCCAGCAGCCCCAGTCCCTACGAGCAGTACTTC. Encoded protein: CASSPSPYEQYF.

The V and J genes are TRBV19 and TRBJ2-1; 8 nucleotides line up with TRBD1. The CDR3 runs 16 residues. The J segment lost 4 bases and the V segment lost 4 bases, leaving 9 bases of the junction unmatched. Germline lookup yields CDR1 LNHDA and CDR2 SQIVND (reference sequence). The CDR3 spells CASSTTGDRLYNEQFF. CDR3 nucleotide sequence: TGTGCCAGTAGTACGACAGGGGACCGCCTTTACAATGAGCAGTTCTTC.

The chain uses TRBV13 and TRBJ2-3; 11 positions match TRBD2. The germline V gene encodes CDR1 PRHDT and CDR2 FYEKMQ (reference sequence). The CDR3 is 16 amino acids. V dropped 4 bases and J dropped 6; count of bases not matched to a gene: 9. As DNA, the CDR3 is TGTGCCAGCAGCTCCATGGTAGCGGGGGGGCTTGATACGCAGTATTTT. It is translated as CASSSMVAGGLDTQYF.

The chain combines TRBV30 with TRBJ1-5; 9 bases match TRBD1. Germline V CDR1 and CDR2: GTSNPN, SVGIG (reference sequence). The trim removed 5 bases at V and 4 bases at J, leaving 6 bases unmatched. The CDR3 is made up of 14 amino acids. This CDR3 is CAWEGQGRNQPQHF. The CDR3 DNA reads as TGTGCCTGGGAAGGACAGGGGAGGAATCAGCCCCAGCATTTT.

The J gene is TRBJ1-1, the V gene TRBV2, with D possibly matching TRBD1 (6 bases). The V gene's germline CDR1 is SNHLY and CDR2 FYNNEI. The V gene lost 4 bases and the J gene lost 1 base, with 10 bases spanning the gap. The CDR3 covers 14 residues. The CDR3 is CASSVGQSNTEAFF. The DNA for the CDR3 is TGTGCCAGCAGTGTAGGACAGTCGAACACTGAAGCTTTCTTT.

V usage is TRBV2 and J usage is TRBJ1-3, with TRBD1 identical over 9 bases. Germline V gene data show CDR1 as SNHLY and CDR2 as FYNNEI. This CDR3 is 16 amino acids long. With 10 bases clipped from V and 2 bases from J, the junction kept 12 bases outside the gene matches. CDR3: CATPGQGIPPGNTIYF. The CDR3, as DNA: TGTGCCACCCCGGGACAGGGCATCCCCCCTGGAAACACCATATATTTT.

The chain combines TRBV4-3 with TRBJ1-2; 11 positions agree with TRBD1. This CDR3 comprises 16 residues. Germline V gene data show CDR1 as LGHNA and CDR2 as YSLEER. The V segment lost 0 bases and the J segment 5 bases; nucleotides outside the gene matches: 5. The CDR3 here is CASSQDRDRGLYGYTF. The DNA for the CDR3 is TGCGCCAGCAGCCAAGACCGGGACAGGGGGTTGTATGGCTACACCTTC.

The chain is built from TRBV4-3 and TRBJ1-2; D remains ambiguous. The V gene lost 1 base and the J gene lost 4 bases, with 13 bases spanning the gap. CDR3 length equals 15 residues. In germline, CDR1 is LGHNA, CDR2 YSLEER. Here the CDR3 reads CASSQVMKSGYGYTF. The CDR3 DNA sequence: TGCGCCAGCAGCCAAGTGATGAAGAGTGGCTATGGCTACACCTTC.

The gene calls are TRBV5-1 and TRBJ1-2; 9 nucleotides align to TRBD1. CDR3 size: 15 residues. The germline V gene encodes CDR1 SGHRS and CDR2 YFSETQ. Unmatched junction bases numbered 4, after V lost 4 bases and J lost 0 bases. The CDR3 region has the DNA TGCGCCAGCAGCAGCGGGACAGGGCCTAACTATGGCTACACCTTC. Translation: CASSSGTGPNYGYTF.

The V and J genes are TRBV30 and TRBJ1-2; 7 bases fit TRBD1. The CDR3 totals 14 residues. Per germline, CDR1 GTSNPN and CDR2 SVGIG (reference sequence). With V trimmed by 5 bases and J by 3 bases, 9 bases remained unmatched. The CDR3 bases are TGTGCCTGGGCCCTTGGGGACAGCCACTATGGCTACACCTTC. It encodes CAWALGDSHYGYTF. The full variable domain, with the rest looked up from reference TRBV30 and TRBJ1-2, is SQTIHQWPATLVQPVGSPLSLECTVEGTSNPNLYWYRQAAGRGLQLLFYSVGIGQISSEVPQNLSASRPQDRQFILSSKKLLLSDSGFYLCAWALGDSHYGYTFGSGTRLTVV.

This chain joins TRBV7-3 and TRBJ1-2; no clear D. V lost 5 bases to trimming and J lost 1 base, with 8 bases between them. Germline values: CDR1 SGHTA, CDR2 FQGTGA. The CDR3 has 13 residues. The CDR3 is CASSPMRNYGYTF. The CDR3 DNA reads as TGTGCCAGCAGCCCAATGCGTAACTATGGCTACACCTTC.

V gene TRBV4-1 combines with J gene TRBJ2-2, with D possibly matching TRBD1 (5 bases). V dropped 1 base and J dropped 7 bases, with 7 bases sitting between them. This CDR3 has 13 amino acids. Germline V gene lookup returns CDR1 MGHRA and CDR2 YSYEKL. The CDR3, as DNA: TGCGCCAGCAGCCAAGTCCAGGGCGGGGAGCTGTTTTTT. Translation gives CASSQVQGGELFF.

This chain joins TRBV29-1 and TRBJ2-3; D unresolved. Germline loops: CDR1 SQVTM, CDR2 ANQGSEA. With 6 bases removed from V and 8 bases from J, the gap between germline ends came to 15 bases. This CDR3 region has 12 residues. CDR3 DNA sequence: TGCAGCGTGGATGGAAGACAAGTTACGCAGTATTTT. Encoded protein: CSVDGRQVTQYF.

Worth noting for this clone: The junction differs from germline at one of its ends, possibly a read error. V gene TRBV7-2 combines with J gene TRBJ1-1, with 10 bases fitting TRBD1. Germline CDR1 reads SGHTA; CDR2 reads FQGNSA. The CDR3 has 17 residues. As DNA, the CDR3 is TGTGCCAGCAGCAGGATTAGGACAGGGGGATTGAATACTGAAGCTTTCTTT. Its protein product is CASSRIRTGGLNTEAFF. Full variable domain (missing parts from reference TRBV7-2 and TRBJ1-1): GAGVSQSPSNKVTEKGKDVELRCDPISGHTALYWYRQSLGQGLEFLIYFQGNSAPDKSGLPSDRFSAERTGGSVSTLTIQRTQQEDSAVYLCASSRIRTGGLNTEAFFGQGTRLTVV.

The V call is TRBV6-5, the J call TRBJ1-1; the D gene is possibly TRBD1 (6 bases). The CDR3 sequence is 15 residues long. Germline V gene data show CDR1 as MNHEY and CDR2 as SVGAGI. Trimming removed 6 bases from V and 0 bases from J, with 14 bases in between. The CDR3 coding sequence is TGTGCCAGCAGCCTTCTCAGGGGATTGAACACTGAAGCTTTCTTT. Translating gives CASSLLRGLNTEAFF.

The V call is TRBV19, the J call TRBJ1-5, with TRBD1 identical over 8 bases. Germline CDR1 and CDR2: LNHDA and SQIVND (reference sequence). The V segment lost 8 bases and the J segment 6 bases; nucleotides outside the gene matches: 15. This CDR3 spans 16 amino acids. Written as DNA, the CDR3 is TGTGCCAGTGTACATACCTTTCAGGGGGCCGGTCAGCCCCAGCATTTT. It translates to CASVHTFQGAGQPQHF.